This T cell receptor (beta chain) was identified in a study of blood T cell repertoires in COVID-19. Study-level information: Researchers got acute and convalescent COVID-19 samples from the United States, Italy and Spain. Sample material is recorded as cDNA or gDNA derived from T cells, B-cell-depleted T cells, or PBMCs.

This clone was recorded a few times. Data came from immunoSEQ multiplex PCR; TCRdb stores just in-frame clones and leaves some out. The data show 350,000 to 400,000 clones, approximately 90% seen once. The sample taken for sequencing was PBMCs or T cells enriched from blood (not recorded which). This sequence was found in a woman in her 30s with acute COVID-19.

The CDR3 nucleotides read TGTGCCTGGAGTCAGGGGACCTATGGCTACACCTTC. It codes for CAWSQGTYGYTF. The chain links TRBV30 to TRBJ1-2, with D tentatively TRBD1 (6 bases). Trimming left V 2 bases short and J 4 bases short, with 8 bases between. From germline, CDR1 is GTSNPN and CDR2 SVGIG (reference sequence). The CDR3 loop spans 12 amino acids.